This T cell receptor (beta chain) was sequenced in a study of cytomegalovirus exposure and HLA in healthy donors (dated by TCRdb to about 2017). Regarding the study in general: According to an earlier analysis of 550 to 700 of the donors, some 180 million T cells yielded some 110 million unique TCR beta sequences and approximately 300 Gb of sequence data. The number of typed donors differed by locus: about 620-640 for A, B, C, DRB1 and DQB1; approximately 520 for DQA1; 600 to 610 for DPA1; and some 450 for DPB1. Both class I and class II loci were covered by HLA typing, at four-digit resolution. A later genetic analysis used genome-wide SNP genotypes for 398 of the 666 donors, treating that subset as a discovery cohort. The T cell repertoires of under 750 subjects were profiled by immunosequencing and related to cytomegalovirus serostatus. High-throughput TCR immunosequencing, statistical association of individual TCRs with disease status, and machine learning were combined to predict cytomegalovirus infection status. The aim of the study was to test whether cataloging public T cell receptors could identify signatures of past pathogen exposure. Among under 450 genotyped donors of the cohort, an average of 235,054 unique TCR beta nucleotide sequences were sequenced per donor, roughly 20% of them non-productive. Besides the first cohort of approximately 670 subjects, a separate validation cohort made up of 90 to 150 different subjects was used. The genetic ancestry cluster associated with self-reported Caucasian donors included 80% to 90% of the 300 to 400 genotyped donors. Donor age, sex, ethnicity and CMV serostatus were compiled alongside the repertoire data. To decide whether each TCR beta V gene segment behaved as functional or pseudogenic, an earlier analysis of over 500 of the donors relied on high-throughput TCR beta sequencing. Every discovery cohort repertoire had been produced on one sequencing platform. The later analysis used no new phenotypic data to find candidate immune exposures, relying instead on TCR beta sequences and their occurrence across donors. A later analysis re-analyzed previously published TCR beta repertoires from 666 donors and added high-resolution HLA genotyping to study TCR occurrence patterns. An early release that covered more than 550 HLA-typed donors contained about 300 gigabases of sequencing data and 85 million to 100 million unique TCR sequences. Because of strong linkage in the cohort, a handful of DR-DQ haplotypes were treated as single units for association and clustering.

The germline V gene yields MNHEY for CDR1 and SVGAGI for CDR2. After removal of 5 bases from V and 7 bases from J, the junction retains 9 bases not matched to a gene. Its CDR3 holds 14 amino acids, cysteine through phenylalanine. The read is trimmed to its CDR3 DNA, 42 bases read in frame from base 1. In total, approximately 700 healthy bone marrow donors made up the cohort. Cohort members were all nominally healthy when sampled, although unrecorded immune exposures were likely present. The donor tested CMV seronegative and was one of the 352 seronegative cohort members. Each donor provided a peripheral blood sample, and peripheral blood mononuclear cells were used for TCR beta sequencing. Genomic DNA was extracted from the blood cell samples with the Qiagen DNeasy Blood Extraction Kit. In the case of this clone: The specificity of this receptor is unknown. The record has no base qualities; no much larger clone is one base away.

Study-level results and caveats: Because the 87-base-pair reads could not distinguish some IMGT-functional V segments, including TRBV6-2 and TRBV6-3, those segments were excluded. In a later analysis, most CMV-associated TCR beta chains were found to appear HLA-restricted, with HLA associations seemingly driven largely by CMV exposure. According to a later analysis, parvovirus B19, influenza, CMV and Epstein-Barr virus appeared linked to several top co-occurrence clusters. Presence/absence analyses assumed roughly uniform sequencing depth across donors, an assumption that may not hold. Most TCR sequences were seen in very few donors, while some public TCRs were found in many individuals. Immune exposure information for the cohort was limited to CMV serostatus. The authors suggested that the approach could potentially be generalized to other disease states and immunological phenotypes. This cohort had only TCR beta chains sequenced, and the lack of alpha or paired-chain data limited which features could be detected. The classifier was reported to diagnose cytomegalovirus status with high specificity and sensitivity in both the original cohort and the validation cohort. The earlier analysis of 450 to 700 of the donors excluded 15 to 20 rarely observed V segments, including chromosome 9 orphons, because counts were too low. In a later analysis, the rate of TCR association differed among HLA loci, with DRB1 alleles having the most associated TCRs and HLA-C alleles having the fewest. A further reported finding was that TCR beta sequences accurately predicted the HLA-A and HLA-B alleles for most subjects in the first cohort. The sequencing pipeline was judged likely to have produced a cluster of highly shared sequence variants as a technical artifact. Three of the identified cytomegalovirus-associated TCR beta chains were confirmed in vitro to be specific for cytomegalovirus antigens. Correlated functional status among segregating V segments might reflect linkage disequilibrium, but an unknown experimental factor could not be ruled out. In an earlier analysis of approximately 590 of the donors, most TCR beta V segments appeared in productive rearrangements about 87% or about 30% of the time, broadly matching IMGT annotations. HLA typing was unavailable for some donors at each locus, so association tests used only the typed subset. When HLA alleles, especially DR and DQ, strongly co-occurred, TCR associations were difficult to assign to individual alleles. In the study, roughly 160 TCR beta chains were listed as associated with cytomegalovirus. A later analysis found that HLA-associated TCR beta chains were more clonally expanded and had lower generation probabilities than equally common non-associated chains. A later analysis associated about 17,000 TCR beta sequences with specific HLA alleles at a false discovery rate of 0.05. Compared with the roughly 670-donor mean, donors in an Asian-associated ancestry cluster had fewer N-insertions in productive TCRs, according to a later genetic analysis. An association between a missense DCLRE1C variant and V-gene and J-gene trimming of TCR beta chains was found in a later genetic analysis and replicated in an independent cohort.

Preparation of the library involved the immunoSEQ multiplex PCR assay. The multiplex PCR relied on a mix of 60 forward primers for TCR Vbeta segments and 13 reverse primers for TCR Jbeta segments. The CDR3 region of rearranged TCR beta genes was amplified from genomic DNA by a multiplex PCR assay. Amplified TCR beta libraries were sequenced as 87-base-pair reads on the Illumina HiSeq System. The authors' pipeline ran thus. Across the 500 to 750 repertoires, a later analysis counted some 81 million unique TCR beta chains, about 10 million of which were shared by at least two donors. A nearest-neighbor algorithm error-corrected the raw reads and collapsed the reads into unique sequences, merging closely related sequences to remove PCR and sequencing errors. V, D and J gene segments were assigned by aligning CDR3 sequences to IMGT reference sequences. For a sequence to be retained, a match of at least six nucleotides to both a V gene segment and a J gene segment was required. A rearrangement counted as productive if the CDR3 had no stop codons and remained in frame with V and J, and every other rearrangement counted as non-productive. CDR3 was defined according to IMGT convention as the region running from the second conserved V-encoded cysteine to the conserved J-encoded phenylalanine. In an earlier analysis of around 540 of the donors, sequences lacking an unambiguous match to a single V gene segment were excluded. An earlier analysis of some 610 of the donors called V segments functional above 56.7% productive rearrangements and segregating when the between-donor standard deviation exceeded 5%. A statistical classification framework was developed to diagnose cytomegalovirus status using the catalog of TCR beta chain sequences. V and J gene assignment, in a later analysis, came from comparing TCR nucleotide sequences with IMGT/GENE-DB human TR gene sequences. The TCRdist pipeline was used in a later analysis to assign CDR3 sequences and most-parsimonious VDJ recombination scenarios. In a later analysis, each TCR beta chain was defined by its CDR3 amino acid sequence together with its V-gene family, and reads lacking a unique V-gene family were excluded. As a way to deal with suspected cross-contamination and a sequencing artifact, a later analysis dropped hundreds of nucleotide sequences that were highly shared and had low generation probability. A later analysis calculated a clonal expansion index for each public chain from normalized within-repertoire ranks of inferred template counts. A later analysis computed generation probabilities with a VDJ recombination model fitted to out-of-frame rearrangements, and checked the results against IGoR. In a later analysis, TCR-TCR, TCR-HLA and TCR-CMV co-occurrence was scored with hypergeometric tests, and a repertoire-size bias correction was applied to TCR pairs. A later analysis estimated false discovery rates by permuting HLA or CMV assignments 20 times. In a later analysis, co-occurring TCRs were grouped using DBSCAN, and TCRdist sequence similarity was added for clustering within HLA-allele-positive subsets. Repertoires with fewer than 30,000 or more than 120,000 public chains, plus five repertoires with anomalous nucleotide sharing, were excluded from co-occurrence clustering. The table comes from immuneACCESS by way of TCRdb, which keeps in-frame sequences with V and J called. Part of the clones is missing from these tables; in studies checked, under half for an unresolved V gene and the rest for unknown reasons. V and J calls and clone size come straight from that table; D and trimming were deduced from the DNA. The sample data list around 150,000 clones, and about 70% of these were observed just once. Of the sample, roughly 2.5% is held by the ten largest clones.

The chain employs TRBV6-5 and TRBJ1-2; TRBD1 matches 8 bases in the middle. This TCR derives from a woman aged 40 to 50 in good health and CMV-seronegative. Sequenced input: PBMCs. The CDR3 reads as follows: CASSPDRGRGGYTF. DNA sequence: TGTGCCAGCAGTCCCGACAGGGGTCGGGGTGGCTACACCTTC.